The 10 T cell receptor beta chains below come from one sample, sequenced in a study of T cell responses to AZD1222 COVID-19 vaccine. Profiling relied on immunoSEQ multiplex PCR, and the TCRdb table lists in-frame clones only, not all of them. The sample has around 140,000 clones; 90% to 95% are singletons. The material was peripheral blood, obtained 28 days after the second AZD1222 dose. These receptors were collected from an adult who received the AZD1222 COVID-19 vaccine.

This chain links TRBV7-9 with TRBJ2-7; D is ambiguous. The V gene's germline CDR1 is SEHNR and CDR2 FQNEAQ (reference sequence). The CDR3 is 12 amino acids. V was shortened by 5 bases and J by 1 base, with 6 bases between the two germline ends. The chain's CDR3 is CASSTDSYEQYF. The CDR3 DNA follows: TGTGCCAGCAGCACAGATTCCTACGAGCAGTACTTC.

This clone appeared once. V usage is TRBV29-1 and J usage is TRBJ2-4, with TRBD1 identical over 7 bases. V lost 4 bases and J lost 1; bases outside the gene matches: 4. This CDR3 has 14 amino acids. CDR1 SQVTM and CDR2 ANQGSEA come from the germline V gene. The CDR3 here is CSVGGGRAKNIQYF. The DNA for the CDR3 is TGCAGCGTTGGAGGGGGCAGGGCCAAAAACATTCAGTACTTC.

CDR3 bases: TGCGCCAGCTTGACCGGGACAGGGAAGTCCGAAGCTTTCTTT. Translating gives CASLTGTGKSEAFF. The gene calls are TRBV5-1 and TRBJ1-1; 9 nucleotides line up with TRBD1. The germline V gene encodes CDR1 SGHRS and CDR2 YFSETQ. CDR3 length equals 14 residues. The V segment lost 7 bases and the J segment 8 bases; nucleotides outside the gene matches: 12.

The chain is built from TRBV19 and TRBJ1-6; 8 bases are shared with TRBD1. Germline lookup yields CDR1 LNHDA and CDR2 SQIVND (reference sequence). CDR3 length: 14 residues. Trimming removed 6 bases from V and 7 bases from J; junction bases left unmatched: 5. For the CDR3, the DNA is TGTGCCAGTAGCAAGGGACAGGAAAATTCACCCCTCCACTTT. Amino acid sequence: CASSKGQENSPLHF. Full variable domain (remainder filled in from reference TRBV19 and TRBJ1-6): DGGITQSPKYLFRKEGQNVTLSCEQNLNHDAMYWYRQDPGQGLRLIYYSQIVNDFQKGDIAEGYSVSREKKESFPLTVTSAQKNPTAFYLCASSKGQENSPLHFGNGTRLTVT.

The CDR3: CASSQVRGETQYF. The CDR3 region has the DNA TGCGCCAGCAGCCAAGTAAGGGGAGAGACCCAGTACTTC. The J gene is TRBJ2-5, the V gene TRBV4-1; D is possibly TRBD1 (5 bases). V was shortened by 1 base and J by 4 bases, with 7 bases between the two germline ends. Germline V gives CDR1 MGHRA, CDR2 YSYEKL. The length of the CDR3 is 13 residues.

The chain has TRBV7-8 and TRBJ1-5; D perhaps matches TRBD1 (6 bases). Germline values: CDR1 SGHVS, CDR2 FQNEAQ. The V end was cut by 4 bases, the J end by 0 bases, with 16 bases between. There are 17 residues in the CDR3. In nucleotides, the CDR3 is TGTGCCAGCAGCTCCCTCTTCGACAGGTATAGCAATCAGCCCCAGCATTTT. Its translation: CASSSLFDRYSNQPQHF.

V is TRBV6-5 and J is TRBJ2-1, with 10 bases identical to TRBD1. The CDR3 consists of 14 residues. Germline assignment: CDR1 MNHEY and CDR2 SVGAGI. With 9 bases clipped from V and 7 bases from J, the junction kept 9 bases outside the gene matches. CDR3 sequence reads: CASGQGEGGNEQFF. DNA of the CDR3: TGTGCCAGTGGACAGGGGGAGGGAGGGAATGAGCAGTTCTTC.

The chain uses TRBV2 and TRBJ2-7; 13 bases are a match to TRBD2. Germline CDR1 is SNHLY and CDR2 is FYNNEI. The junction had 9 bases not matched to a gene; V was cut back by 8 bases and J by 2 bases. There are 16 residues in the CDR3. CDR3 amino acids: CASERGGLAGTYEQYF. CDR3 coding DNA: TGTGCCAGCGAGAGGGGGGGACTAGCGGGAACCTACGAGCAGTACTTC. Full variable domain (outside the CDR3, taken from reference TRBV2 and TRBJ2-7): EPEVTQTPSHQVTQMGQEVILRCVPISNHLYFYWYRQILGQKVEFLVSFYNNEISEKSEIFDDQFSVERPDGSNFTLKIRSTKLEDSAMYFCASERGGLAGTYEQYFGPGTRLTVT.

This clone appeared a few times. This chain links TRBV4-1 with TRBJ2-7; D possibly corresponds to TRBD2 (5 bases). CDR1 is MGHRA, CDR2 YSYEKL, per germline. The CDR3 has 14 amino acids. Trimming took off 1 base at V and 5 bases at J, with 12 bases between the two ends. This chain's CDR3 is CASSQVGDAHEQYF. CDR3 nucleotides: TGCGCCAGCAGCCAAGTGGGAGATGCCCACGAGCAGTACTTC.

The gene calls are TRBV18 and TRBJ2-1; D may match TRBD1 or TRBD2 (5 bases each). Germline CDR1 and CDR2: KGHSH and LQKENI. This CDR3 is built from 17 residues. V was shortened by 0 bases and J by 6 bases, with 18 bases between the two germline ends. In nucleotides, the CDR3 is TGTGCCAGCTCACCACCGGCTCAGGGACCGAGCGGCAATGAGCAGTTCTTC. Protein product: CASSPPAQGPSGNEQFF.